This passage covers 16 T cell receptor beta chains from one sample sequenced in a study of molecular identifiers for immune sequencing clone quantification (dated by TCRdb to the late 2010s). Library method: PCR. The reads were generated on a NextSeq 500. TCRdb cleaned the public reads at Q25 with fastp, built clones with MiXCR and kept in-frame beta chains. Entries are consolidated by CDR3 protein sequence, retaining the most common genes and DNA. The table for this sample lists 45,000 to 55,000 distinct CDR3 sequences; roughly 38% of them were counted only once. In total, the top ten clones hold 3.5% to 4% of the sample. The sample comprised naive CD8+ T cells from blood, with Jurkat cell RNA spiked in. The cell subset or site label, as the study defines it: FACS-sorted CD8+CD4-CCR7+CD45RA+ naive T cells. The receptors originated from a human donor in good health. Some libraries in this study had Jurkat cell RNA spiked in.

A word on this clonotype: A much larger clone differs by one base, so this may be a read error. This rearrangement joins TRBV7-2 to TRBJ2-5, with a possible D match to TRBD2 (5 bases). The germline V gene encodes CDR1 SGHTA and CDR2 FQGNSA. Trimming stripped 7 bases from V and 4 bases from J, with 22 bases between. This CDR3 is 16 amino acids long. The CDR3 nucleotides are TGTGCCAGCACCCCTGAGCCGGGAAGGATGGGAGAGACCCAGTACTTC. Translated, it gives CASTPEPGRMGETQYF.

This clonotype was seen many times. V usage is TRBV7-2 and J usage is TRBJ1-4; D perhaps matches TRBD1 (6 bases). The V end was cut by 2 bases, the J end by 4 bases, with 11 bases between. CDR3 length: 15 amino acids. CDR1 and CDR2 from the germline V gene are SGHTA and FQGNSA. The CDR3 DNA reads as TGTGCCAGCAGCTTACCGGACAGCTTTAATGAAAAACTGTTTTTT. This codes for CASSLPDSFNEKLFF.

The rearrangement joins TRBV28 to TRBJ1-5; a weak D match, TRBD1 (5 bases). The CDR3 runs 13 residues. In germline, CDR1 is MDHEN, CDR2 SYDVKM. V lost 7 bases and J lost 7, with 14 bases in between. As DNA, the CDR3 is TGTGCCAGCAACAGTATTAGGGGACAGCCCCAGCATTTT. Translated: CASNSIRGQPQHF.

CDR3: CASSRETSGRYEQYF. The CDR3 DNA reads TGTGCCAGCAGCCGAGAGACTAGCGGGAGATACGAGCAGTACTTC. V gene TRBV4-2 combines with J gene TRBJ2-7; 12 bases map to TRBD2. The germline V gene has CDR1 LGHNA and CDR2 YNFKEQ. The CDR3 totals 15 residues. The junction had 5 bases not matched to a gene; V was cut back by 4 bases and J by 4 bases.

This rearrangement joins TRBV12-3 or TRBV12-4 to TRBJ1-5, with D perhaps matching TRBD1 (5 bases). V was trimmed by 6 bases and J by 0 bases, leaving 21 bases between them. This CDR3 has 18 amino acids. CDR3 sequence reads: CASSPAGRVKYSNQPQHF. The CDR3 coding sequence is TGTGCCAGCAGCCCGGCAGGGCGTGTGAAATATAGCAATCAGCCCCAGCATTTT.

There are a few counts of this clonotype. The gene calls are TRBV7-3 and TRBJ2-5; D perhaps matches TRBD1 (6 bases). The CDR3 runs to 13 residues. CDR1 is SGHTA, CDR2 FQGTGA, per germline. Trimming took off 5 bases at V and 5 bases at J, with 12 bases between the two ends. The CDR3 reads CASSPTGSETQYF. Written as DNA, the CDR3 is TGTGCCAGCAGCCCCACAGGGAGTGAGACCCAGTACTTC. The full variable domain, its missing parts supplied by reference TRBV7-3 and TRBJ2-5, is GAGVSQTPSNKVTEKGKYVELRCDPISGHTALYWYRQSLGQGPEFLIYFQGTGAADDSGLPNDRFFAVRPEGSVSTLKIQRTERGDSAVYLCASSPTGSETQYFGPGTRLLVL.

Worth noting for this clonotype: This may come from a read error, since a much larger clone is one base off. The rearrangement uses TRBV6-6 and TRBJ1-5; D not resolved. The length of the CDR3 is 17 residues. Germline V gene sequence: CDR1 MNHNY, CDR2 SVGAGI (reference sequence). Trimming stripped 7 bases from V and 0 bases from J, with 19 bases between. The CDR3 spells CASNPYQSNDSNQPQHF. As DNA, the CDR3 is TGTGCCAGCAACCCGTATCAGTCCAACGATAGCAATCAGCCCCAGCATTTT.

To note about this clonotype: A read error is possible here, since a much larger clone lies one base away. The chain has TRBV4-1 and TRBJ2-5; unclear D gene. The CDR3 extends over 13 amino acids. Germline V gene data show CDR1 as MGHRA and CDR2 as YSYEKL. CDR3 sequence reads: CASNQNGQETQYF. As DNA, the CDR3 is TGCGCCAGCAACCAAAATGGGCAAGAGACCCAGTACTTC.

The gene calls are TRBV4-1 and TRBJ1-1, with 7 bases that match TRBD1. CDR1 is MGHRA and CDR2 is YSYEKL in the germline V gene. The CDR3 contains 17 residues. V lost 4 bases, J lost 3 bases, and 14 bases stayed unmatched. This CDR3 is CASSPGQVLWGDTEAFF. The DNA for the CDR3 is TGCGCCAGCAGCCCCGGACAGGTTCTTTGGGGGGACACTGAAGCTTTCTTT.

Notes on this clonotype: Here the CDR3 omits its conserved ending phenylalanine or tryptophan, so a read error is the likely source. This chain connects TRBV9 to TRBJ2-3, with 14 bases matching TRBD2. The trim removed 4 bases at V and 4 bases at J, leaving 14 bases unmatched. Germline loops: CDR1 SGDLS, CDR2 YYNGEE. There are 19 residues in the CDR3. CDR3 sequence: CASSLKGTSGRRVADTQYI. In DNA form, the CDR3 reads TGTGCCAGCAGCCTTAAAGGGACTAGCGGGAGAAGGGTGGCAGATACGCAGTATATT.

This clonotype was observed a few times. V usage is TRBV28 and J usage is TRBJ2-7; 8 bases match TRBD2. Germline CDR1 MDHEN, CDR2 SYDVKM. Losses at the gene ends were 7 bases for V and 4 bases for J; bases not matched to a gene: 9. The CDR3 has 14 residues. The CDR3 here is CASTPALAGYEQYF. Written as DNA, the CDR3 is TGTGCCAGCACCCCGGCTCTAGCGGGTTACGAGCAGTACTTC.

A note on this clonotype: This could be a read error, since a much larger clone is one nucleotide away. The conserved final phenylalanine or tryptophan is absent from the CDR3, which likely points to a read error. The J gene is TRBJ2-3, the V gene TRBV28; 13 bases are a match to TRBD2. Trimming cost V 5 bases and J 3 bases; bases outside gene matches: 14. The CDR3 sequence is 19 residues long. From germline, CDR1 is MDHEN and CDR2 SYDVKM. The CDR3 is CASSTHKLAGGPRTDTQYI. The DNA of the CDR3 is TGTGCCAGCAGTACGCACAAACTAGCGGGAGGGCCTCGGACAGATACGCAGTATATT.

For this clonotype: This sequence may be a read error, since a much larger clone differs from it by one base. The CDR3 DNA reads as TGCTCCAGCAGCCGAGACAGGACAACCTACGAGCAGTACTTC. This sequence encodes CSSSRDRTTYEQYF. J is TRBJ2-7 and V is TRBV4-3; possible D gene TRBD1, 6 bases. The germline V gene encodes CDR1 LGHNA and CDR2 YSLEER. The CDR3 extends over 14 amino acids.

This clonotype was observed a few times. The genes are TRBV6-6 and TRBJ1-5; TRBD1 matches at 9 bases. Trimming cost V 6 bases and J 5 bases; bases outside gene matches: 5. The germline gives CDR1 MNHNY, CDR2 SVGAGI (reference sequence). The CDR3 extends over 14 amino acids. CDR3 sequence: CASSKDRGDQPQHF. The DNA of the CDR3 is TGTGCCAGCAGCAAGGACAGGGGAGATCAGCCCCAGCATTTT.

On this clonotype: A much larger clone is a single base away; this may be a read error. The rearrangement uses TRBV10-3 and TRBJ2-7; no firm D call. The CDR3 length is 12 residues. Trimming removed 7 bases at V and 6 bases at J, with 13 bases between. CDR1 and CDR2 from the germline V gene are ENHRY and SYGVKD. The CDR3, as DNA: TGTGCCATCAAGGCGTGGGATTTCGAGCAGTACTTC. Amino acids: CAIKAWDFEQYF.

The V gene is TRBV11-2, the J gene TRBJ2-7, with 8 bases matching TRBD2. The germline CDR1 and CDR2 sequences are SGHAT and FQNNGV. J lost 2 bases, V lost 3 bases, and 12 bases had no gene match. The CDR3 totals 17 residues. CDR3 sequence: CASSFGLPGLVPYEQYF. In DNA, the CDR3 is TGTGCCAGCAGCTTCGGCCTCCCGGGACTAGTACCCTACGAGCAGTACTTC.